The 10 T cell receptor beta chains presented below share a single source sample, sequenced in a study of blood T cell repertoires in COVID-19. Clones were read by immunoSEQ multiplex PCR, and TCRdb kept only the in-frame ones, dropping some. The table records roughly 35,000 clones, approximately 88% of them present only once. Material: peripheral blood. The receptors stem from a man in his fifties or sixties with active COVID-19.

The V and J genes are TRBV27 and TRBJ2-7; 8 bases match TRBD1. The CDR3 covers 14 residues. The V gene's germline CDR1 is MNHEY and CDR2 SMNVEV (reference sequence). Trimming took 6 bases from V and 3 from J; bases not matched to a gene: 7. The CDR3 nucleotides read TGTGCCAGCAGCCGAGGGACAGGCCTCTACGAGCAGTACTTC. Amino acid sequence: CASSRGTGLYEQYF.

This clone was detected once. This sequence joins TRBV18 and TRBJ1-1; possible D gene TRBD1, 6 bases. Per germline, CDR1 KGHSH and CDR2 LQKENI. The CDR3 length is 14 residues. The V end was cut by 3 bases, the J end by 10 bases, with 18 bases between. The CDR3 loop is CASSPSGGTDGAFF. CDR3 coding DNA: TGTGCCAGCTCACCTTCTGGGGGCACTGACGGAGCTTTCTTT. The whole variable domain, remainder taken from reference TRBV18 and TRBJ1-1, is NAGVMQNPRHLVRRRGQEARLRCSPMKGHSHVYWYRQLPEEGLKFMVYLQKENIIDESGMPKERFSAEFPKEGPSILRIQQVVRGDSAAYFCASSPSGGTDGAFFGQGTRLTVV.

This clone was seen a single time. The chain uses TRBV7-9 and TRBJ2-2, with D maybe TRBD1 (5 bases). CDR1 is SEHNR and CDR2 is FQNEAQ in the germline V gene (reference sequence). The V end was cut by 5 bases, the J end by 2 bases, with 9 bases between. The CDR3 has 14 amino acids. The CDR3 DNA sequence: TGTGCCAGCAGCCGACAGAGAAACACCGGGGAGCTGTTTTTT. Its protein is CASSRQRNTGELFF.

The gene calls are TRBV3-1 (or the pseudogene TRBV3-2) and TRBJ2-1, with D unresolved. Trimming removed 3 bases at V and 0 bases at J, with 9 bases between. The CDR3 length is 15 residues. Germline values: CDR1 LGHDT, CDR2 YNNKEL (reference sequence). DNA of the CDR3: TGTGCCAGCAGCCAGCAGGTATACTCCTACAATGAGCAGTTCTTC. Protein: CASSQQVYSYNEQFF.

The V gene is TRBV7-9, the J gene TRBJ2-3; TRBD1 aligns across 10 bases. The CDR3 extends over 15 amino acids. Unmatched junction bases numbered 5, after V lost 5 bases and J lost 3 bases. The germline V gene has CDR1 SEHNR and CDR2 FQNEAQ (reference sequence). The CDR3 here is CASSTRTGGTDTQYF. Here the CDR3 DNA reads TGTGCCAGCAGCACACGGACAGGGGGGACAGATACGCAGTATTTT.

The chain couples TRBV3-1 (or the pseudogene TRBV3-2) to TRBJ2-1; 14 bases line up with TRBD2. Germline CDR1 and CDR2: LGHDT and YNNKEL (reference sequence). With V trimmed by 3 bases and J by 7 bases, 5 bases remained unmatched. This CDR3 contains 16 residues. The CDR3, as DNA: TGTGCCAGCAGCCACTTCGGGACTAGCGGGAGTAATGAGCAGTTCTTC. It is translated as CASSHFGTSGSNEQFF.

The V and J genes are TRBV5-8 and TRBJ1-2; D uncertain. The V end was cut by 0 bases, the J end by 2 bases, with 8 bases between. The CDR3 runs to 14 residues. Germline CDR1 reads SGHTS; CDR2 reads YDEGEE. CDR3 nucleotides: TGTGCCAGCAGCTTGGGGTCGGGGAACTATGGCTACACCTTC. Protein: CASSLGSGNYGYTF. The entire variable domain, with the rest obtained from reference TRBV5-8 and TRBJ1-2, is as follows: EAGVTQSPTHLIKTRGQQATLRCSPISGHTSVYWYQQALGLGLQFLLWYDEGEERNRGNFPPRFSGRQFPNYSSELNVNALELEDSALYLCASSLGSGNYGYTFGSGTRLTVV.

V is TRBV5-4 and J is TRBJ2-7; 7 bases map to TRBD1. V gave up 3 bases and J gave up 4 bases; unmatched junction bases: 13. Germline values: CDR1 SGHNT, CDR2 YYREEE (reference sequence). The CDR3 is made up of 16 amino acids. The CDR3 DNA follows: TGTGCCAGCAGCTCAAGAGGGGGCGCCGGTGTTTACGAGCAGTACTTC. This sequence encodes CASSSRGGAGVYEQYF.

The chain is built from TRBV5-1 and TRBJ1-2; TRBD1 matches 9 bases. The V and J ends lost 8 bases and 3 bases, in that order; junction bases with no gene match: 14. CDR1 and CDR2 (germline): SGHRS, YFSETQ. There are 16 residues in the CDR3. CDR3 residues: CASTDRGPTRDYGYTF. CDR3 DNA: TGCGCCAGTACGGACAGGGGCCCCACGCGCGACTATGGCTACACCTTC.

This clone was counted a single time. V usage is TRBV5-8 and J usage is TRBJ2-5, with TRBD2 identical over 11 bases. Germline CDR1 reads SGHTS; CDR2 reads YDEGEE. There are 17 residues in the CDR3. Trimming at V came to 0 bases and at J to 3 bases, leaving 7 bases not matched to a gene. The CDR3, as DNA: TGTGCCAGCAGCTTGGGCACTAGCGGGAGAGATGAAGAGACCCAGTACTTC. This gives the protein CASSLGTSGRDEETQYF.